This is a list of T cell receptor beta chains from one sample in a study of cytomegalovirus exposure and HLA in healthy donors. Using immunoSEQ multiplex PCR, the repertoire was profiled, and TCRdb retains in-frame clones only, with some absent. The table includes approximately 130,000 clones, roughly 79% detected once. Sequencing used PBMCs. The receptors originated from a boy between 2 and 15 years old in good health and CMV-seronegative. The CDR3 runs from the conserved cysteine through the conserved F or W. Each record gives: V gene, D gene, clone size, J gene, CDR3 DNA, CDR3 protein. The D gene is left open where the match is weak. Rows give clone size only sometimes, using once, few, many, or a class for an expanded clone.

V: TRBV6-5; D: NA; size: NA; J: TRBJ1-1; DNA: TGTGCCAGCAGTTACTCCGTGGGTGGGCTGGCTGAAGCTTTCTTT; CDR3: CASSYSVGGLAEAFF
V: TRBV9; D: NA; size: NA; J: TRBJ2-2; DNA: TGTGCCAGCAGCGTATCGGCAGGCAACACCGGGGAGCTGTTTTTT; CDR3: CASSVSAGNTGELFF
V: TRBV19; D: TRBD1; size: NA; J: TRBJ2-1; DNA: TGTGCCAGTAGTCCGGGACAGTACAATGAGCAGTTCTTC; CDR3: CASSPGQYNEQFF
V: TRBV7-9; D: NA; size: NA; J: TRBJ1-1; DNA: TGTGCCAGCAGCTGGGACACCTGGGGGACTGAAGCTTTCTTT; CDR3: CASSWDTWGTEAFF
V: TRBV2; D: NA; size: NA; J: TRBJ1-5; DNA: TGTGCCAGCAGTTACCTTCGTCAGGGGACCTATAGCAATCAGCCCCAGCATTTT; CDR3: CASSYLRQGTYSNQPQHF
V: TRBV27; D: NA; size: NA; J: TRBJ1-5; DNA: TGTGCCAGCAGTTCCGGACAGCCGAATCAGCCCCAGCATTTT; CDR3: CASSSGQPNQPQHF
V: TRBV7-2; D: TRBD1; size: NA; J: TRBJ2-2; DNA: TGTGCCAGCAGCTTAGACAGGGGTGGCACCGGGGAGCTGTTTTTT; CDR3: CASSLDRGGTGELFF
V: TRBV7-3; D: NA; size: NA; J: TRBJ2-3; DNA: TGTGCCAGCAGCTCGTCCAGGCTATCGTACACAGATACGCAGTATTTT; CDR3: CASSSSRLSYTDTQYF
V: TRBV2; D: TRBD2; size: NA; J: TRBJ2-1; DNA: TGTGCCAGCTCAGATGGCGGGGGAGCCTACAATGAGCAGTTCTTC; CDR3: CASSDGGGAYNEQFF
V: TRBV5-6; D: NA; size: NA; J: TRBJ1-6; DNA: TGTGCCAGCAGCTTTGAAAGGGGTTATAATTCACCCCTCCACTTT; CDR3: CASSFERGYNSPLHF
V: TRBV2; D: NA; size: NA; J: TRBJ2-3; DNA: TGTGCCAGCCGCCAGGGCCCGCGACCAGATACGCAGTATTTT; CDR3: CASRQGPRPDTQYF
V: TRBV18; D: NA; size: NA; J: TRBJ2-2; DNA: TGTGCCATCCTGGCGGGCACCGGGGAGCTGTTTTTT; CDR3: CAILAGTGELFF
V: TRBV7-2; D: NA; size: NA; J: TRBJ1-3; DNA: TGTGCCAGCAGCTTAGTCGGGGGAGGGTCTGGAAACACCATATATTTT; CDR3: CASSLVGGGSGNTIYF
V: TRBV13; D: NA; size: NA; J: TRBJ2-3; DNA: TGTGCCAGCAGCCAGGCGGGGACCTGGTCGGATACGCAGTATTTT; CDR3: CASSQAGTWSDTQYF
V: TRBV12-5; D: TRBD2; size: NA; J: TRBJ2-1; DNA: TGTGCTAGTGGTTTGGTCCCTAGCGGGGGCTCCCCACCTTACAATGAGCAGTTCTTC; CDR3: CASGLVPSGGSPPYNEQFF
V: TRBV5-1; D: TRBD2; size: NA; J: TRBJ2-1; DNA: TGCGCCAGCAGCTTGGTCGCGGGAGGGAAAAATGAGCAGTTCTTC; CDR3: CASSLVAGGKNEQFF
V: TRBV19; D: NA; size: NA; J: TRBJ2-2; DNA: TGTGCCAGTAGTATATCAACTAGCAACACCGGGGAGCTGTTTTTT; CDR3: CASSISTSNTGELFF
V: TRBV4-3; D: TRBD1; size: few; J: TRBJ1-2; DNA: TGCGCCAGCAGAATTACAGGGGAGAGCTATGGCTACACCTTC; CDR3: CASRITGESYGYTF